This is a list of T cell receptor beta chains from one sample in a study of blood T cell repertoires in COVID-19. Some clones are missing from TCRdb's copy, which holds only in-frame ones; the method was immunoSEQ multiplex PCR. The sample has 260,000 or so clones, around 82% seen once. The sample taken for sequencing was peripheral blood. The receptors derive from a woman aged 70-85 years with acute or convalescent COVID-19. CDR3s include the opening cysteine and the closing phenylalanine or tryptophan. The D gene is left open where the match is weak. Clone size is stated in some rows and not others, as once, few, many or a class when expanded.

.	once	TRBJ2-4	TRBV7-2	CASSPQSGLAKNIQYF	TGTGCCAGCAGCCCCCAGAGCGGCCTAGCCAAAAACATTCAGTACTTC
.	.	TRBJ1-2	TRBV18	CASSPPTGSGGYTF	TGTGCCAGCTCACCCCCTACGGGGTCGGGAGGCTACACCTTC
TRBD1	once	TRBJ2-7	TRBV7-2	CASSPGQGQIYEQYF	TGTGCCAGCAGCCCTGGACAGGGCCAGATTTACGAGCAGTACTTC
TRBD2	.	TRBJ2-3	TRBV5-1	CASKRGDTDTQYF	TGCGCCAGTAAACGGGGGGATACAGATACGCAGTATTTT
.	few	TRBJ1-1	TRBV12-3/TRBV12-4	CASSLQGIRAFF	TGTGCCAGCAGCTTACAGGGTATAAGAGCTTTCTTT
.	few	TRBJ1-2	TRBV11-2	CASSLEGHLSGYTF	TGTGCCAGCAGCTTAGAGGGACATCTAAGCGGCTACACCTTC
.	.	TRBJ2-3	TRBV5-6	CASSGVGLGGTDTQYF	TGTGCCAGCAGCGGAGTAGGGTTAGGGGGCACAGATACGCAGTATTTT
TRBD1	.	TRBJ2-2	TRBV18	CASSPQPDRGQGELFF	TGTGCCAGCTCACCACAGCCGGACAGGGGACAAGGGGAGCTGTTTTTT
.	.	TRBJ1-1	TRBV20-1	CSASWGPGGRAAFF	TGCAGTGCTAGTTGGGGTCCGGGGGGTAGGGCAGCTTTCTTT
.	.	TRBJ2-5	TRBV18	CASSLRQLQDQETQYF	TGTGCCAGCTCACTAAGACAATTGCAGGACCAAGAGACCCAGTACTTC
.	.	TRBJ2-3	TRBV29-1	CSVDGGTLDTQYF	TGCAGCGTTGATGGTGGGACTTTAGATACGCAGTATTTT
.	once	TRBJ1-1	TRBV4-1	CASSFKIGEQNTEAFF	TGCGCCAGCAGCTTCAAGATAGGGGAACAGAACACTGAAGCTTTCTTT
.	.	TRBJ2-1	TRBV7-9	CASSLVGLVEFF	TGTGCCAGCAGCTTAGTTGGGCTGGTGGAGTTCTTC
TRBD1	once	TRBJ1-2	TRBV6-5	CASRRGQGQTYGYTF	TGTGCCAGCAGGAGGGGACAGGGGCAAACTTATGGCTACACCTTC
.	.	TRBJ2-5	TRBV7-2	CASSLGRGETQYF	TGTGCCAGCAGCTTAGGACGGGGAGAGACCCAGTACTTC
.	.	TRBJ1-1	TRBV11-2	CASSLTTRTITEAFF	TGTGCCAGCAGCTTAACCACGCGGACAATCACTGAAGCTTTCTTT
TRBD2	.	TRBJ2-5	TRBV7-8	CASSLSLAGFIGETQYF	TGTGCCAGCAGCTTAAGCCTAGCGGGGTTTATAGGAGAGACCCAGTACTTC
.	.	TRBJ1-1	TRBV29-1	CSVEDLRWVSGRMTEAFF	TGCAGCGTTGAAGATCTTCGGTGGGTCAGCGGAAGGATGACTGAAGCTTTCTTT
TRBD1	once	TRBJ2-7	TRBV4-2	CASSQDGAGGRNEQYF	TGTGCCAGCAGCCAAGATGGGGCAGGGGGTAGGAACGAGCAGTACTTC
TRBD2	.	TRBJ2-2	TRBV24-1	CATSDPRGGSGELFF	TGTGCCACCAGTGACCCCCGGGGGGGATCTGGGGAGCTGTTTTTT
TRBD2	.	TRBJ2-3	TRBV7-9	CASSLATSGGADTQYF	TGTGCCAGCAGCTTAGCGACTAGCGGGGGGGCCGATACGCAGTATTTT
TRBD1	.	TRBJ1-2	TRBV24-1	CATSRGGVSYGYTF	TGTGCCACCAGTAGAGGGGGCGTCAGCTATGGCTACACCTTC
.	.	TRBJ1-3	TRBV2	CASTPETRSGNTIYF	TGTGCCAGCACCCCCGAGACAAGATCTGGAAACACCATATATTTT
.	.	TRBJ2-2	TRBV3-1/TRBV3-2	CASSQEAANTGELFF	TGTGCCAGCAGCCAAGAGGCGGCAAACACCGGGGAGCTGTTTTTT
.	.	TRBJ1-1	TRBV4-2	CASSQGDTNTEAFF	TGTGCCAGCAGCCAAGGTGACACGAACACTGAAGCTTTCTTT
TRBD1	.	TRBJ1-2	TRBV7-2	CASSLTGAFNYGYTF	TGTGCCAGCAGCTTGACAGGGGCTTTCAACTATGGCTACACCTTC